This is a list of T cell receptor beta chains from one sample in a study of T cell responses to AZD1222 COVID-19 vaccine. TCRdb's copy holds only in-frame clones and misses some; the assay was immunoSEQ multiplex PCR. The table lists 120,000 to 150,000 clones, 75% to 90% of them singletons. Sequenced here: peripheral blood, sampled on day 0 of MenACWY control vaccination. These receptors originate from an adult in good health. CDR3s include the opening cysteine and the closing phenylalanine or tryptophan. A D gene is named only where the DNA matches it firmly. A row's size may be missing; if present it is once, few, many or a size class.

D gene | clone size | J gene | V gene | CDR3 DNA | CDR3 protein
NA | NA | TRBJ1-5 | TRBV7-2 | TGTGCCAGCAGCCCGGGGTCCGGCGGCAATCAGCCCCAGCATTTT | CASSPGSGGNQPQHF
TRBD1 | once | TRBJ1-5 | TRBV6-5 | TGTGCCAGCAGTCGAACAGGGGTGGGGAGTCAGCCCCAGCATTTT | CASSRTGVGSQPQHF
NA | few | TRBJ1-5 | TRBV28 | TGTGCCAGCAGTTTATTTGCAGGGGTGGGCAATCAGCCCCAGCATTTT | CASSLFAGVGNQPQHF
TRBD2 | NA | TRBJ2-1 | TRBV7-3 | TGTGCCAGCAGCCAAGGGACTAGTCGGCCCCCCTACAATGAGCAGTTCTTC | CASSQGTSRPPYNEQFF
TRBD2 | NA | TRBJ2-3 | TRBV25-1 | TGTGCCAGCAGTGAATATACAACGGGGGGGCTGGATTTT | CASSEYTTGGLDF
TRBD2 | NA | TRBJ2-2 | TRBV6-4 | TGTGCCAGCAGTGACAAACTCCAGCGGGGGGGCCGCGCCGGGGAGCTGTTTTTT | CASSDKLQRGGRAGELFF
NA | NA | TRBJ2-7 | TRBV19 | TGTGCCAGTAGTAAAGGGCAGCGCAACTACGAGCAGTACTTC | CASSKGQRNYEQYF
TRBD1 | NA | TRBJ2-1 | TRBV18 | TGTGCCAGCTCACCGATGACAGGGGAATACAATGAGCAGTTCTTC | CASSPMTGEYNEQFF
TRBD2 | once | TRBJ2-1 | TRBV18 | TGTGCCAGCTCACCACGGCGGGGGGAGCAGTTCTTC | CASSPRRGEQFF
NA | NA | TRBJ2-5 | TRBV4-1 | TGCGCCAGCAGCCAAGATCATGGGACCCAGTACTTC | CASSQDHGTQYF
NA | NA | TRBJ2-2 | TRBV4-2 | TGTGCCAGCAGCCAAGTGGGACACATGACCGGGGAGCTGTTTTTT | CASSQVGHMTGELFF
NA | NA | TRBJ2-3 | TRBV20-1 | TGCAGTGCTAGTGCTCGCGGGGTCACAGATACGCAGTATTTT | CSASARGVTDTQYF
NA | NA | TRBJ2-5 | TRBV7-8 | TGTGCCAGCACGCCCATCCGGGAGGAGACCCAGTACTTC | CASTPIREETQYF
TRBD1 | NA | TRBJ1-6 | TRBV3-1/TRBV3-2 | TGTGCCAGCAGCCAAGCCTCGACAGGGTATAATTCACCCCTCCACTTT | CASSQASTGYNSPLHF
NA | NA | TRBJ1-5 | TRBV29-1 | TGCAGCGTCGGAACAGCTGGGGTCGGGCCCCAGCATTTT | CSVGTAGVGPQHF
TRBD1 | NA | TRBJ2-3 | TRBV9 | TGTGCCAGCAGCGCCGATGTGGACAGGGCGAGGGATACGCAGTATTTT | CASSADVDRARDTQYF
TRBD2 | NA | TRBJ2-4 | TRBV3-1/TRBV3-2 | TGTGCCAGCAGCCAAGATCTGCTAGCGGGGGGGACCAGTCCATACATTCAGTACTTC | CASSQDLLAGGTSPYIQYF
NA | NA | TRBJ2-1 | TRBV28 | TGTGCCAGCAGTTTGGGGGGAATGAAGAACAATGAGCAGTTCTTC | CASSLGGMKNNEQFF
NA | NA | TRBJ1-2 | TRBV4-1 | TGCGCCAGCAGCCAAGATGGGGGAATAATATATGGCTACACCTTC | CASSQDGGIIYGYTF
TRBD1 | NA | TRBJ1-2 | TRBV13 | TGTGCCAGCAGCTTAGGACAGGGGTGGTATGGCTACACCTTC | CASSLGQGWYGYTF
NA | NA | TRBJ1-2 | TRBV30 | TGTGCCTGGTCCATTACAGGGACTGGCTACACCTTC | CAWSITGTGYTF
TRBD2 | few | TRBJ2-7 | TRBV6-5 | TGTGCCAGCTCCGGGACTAGCGGCTCGCGCGAGCAGTACTTC | CASSGTSGSREQYF
TRBD2 | NA | TRBJ2-1 | TRBV27 | TGTGCCAGCAGTTACGGGACTAGCGCCCGATGGGAGCAGTTCTTC | CASSYGTSARWEQFF
TRBD1 | NA | TRBJ1-5 | TRBV7-6 | TGTGCCAGCAGCTTGGGACAGCTTGGGCAGCCCCAGCATTTT | CASSLGQLGQPQHF
TRBD2 | NA | TRBJ2-2 | TRBV5-6 | TGTGCCAGCAGCTCTCTAGCGGTGTCCGGGGAGCTGTTTTTT | CASSSLAVSGELFF
NA | NA | TRBJ2-5 | TRBV7-9 | TGTGCCAGCAGCTTACAGGCTAGCCTGGAGACCCAGTACTTC | CASSLQASLETQYF
NA | NA | TRBJ1-2 | TRBV28 | TGTGCCAGCCGAGGAGCCCCTGGCTACACCTTC | CASRGAPGYTF